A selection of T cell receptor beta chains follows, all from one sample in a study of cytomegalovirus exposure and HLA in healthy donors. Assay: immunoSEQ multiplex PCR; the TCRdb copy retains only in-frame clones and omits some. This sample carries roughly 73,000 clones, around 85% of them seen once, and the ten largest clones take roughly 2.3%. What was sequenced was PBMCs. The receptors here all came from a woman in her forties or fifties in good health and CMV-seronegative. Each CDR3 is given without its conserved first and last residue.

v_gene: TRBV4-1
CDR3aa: ASSQVGGGETQY

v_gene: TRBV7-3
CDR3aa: ASSPKAGVRTGELF

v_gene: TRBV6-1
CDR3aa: ASSEPGFLSGNTIY

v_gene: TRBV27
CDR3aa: AAGGSGVSYNEQF

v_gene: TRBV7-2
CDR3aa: ASSLYRPRRSTDTQY

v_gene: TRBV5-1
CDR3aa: ASSLDGSSYEQY

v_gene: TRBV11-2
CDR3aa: ASSPGLAGASEQY

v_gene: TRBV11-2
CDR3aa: ASSLRGRAGELF

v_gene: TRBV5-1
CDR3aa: ASSLSLAGRSYNEQF

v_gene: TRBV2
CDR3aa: ASSEGWGLLPSTGELF

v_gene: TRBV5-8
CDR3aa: ASSSGGARTYNEQF

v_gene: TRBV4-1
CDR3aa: ASSQEGGGLQH

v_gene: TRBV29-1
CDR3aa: SVEGGRADTQY

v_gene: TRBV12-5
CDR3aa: ASGSTPWTDSNQPQH

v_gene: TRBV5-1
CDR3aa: ASSLAGDLSSTDTQY

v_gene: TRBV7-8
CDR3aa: ASRISGSGTGELF

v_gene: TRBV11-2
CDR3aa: ASSPKETPSRNYGYT